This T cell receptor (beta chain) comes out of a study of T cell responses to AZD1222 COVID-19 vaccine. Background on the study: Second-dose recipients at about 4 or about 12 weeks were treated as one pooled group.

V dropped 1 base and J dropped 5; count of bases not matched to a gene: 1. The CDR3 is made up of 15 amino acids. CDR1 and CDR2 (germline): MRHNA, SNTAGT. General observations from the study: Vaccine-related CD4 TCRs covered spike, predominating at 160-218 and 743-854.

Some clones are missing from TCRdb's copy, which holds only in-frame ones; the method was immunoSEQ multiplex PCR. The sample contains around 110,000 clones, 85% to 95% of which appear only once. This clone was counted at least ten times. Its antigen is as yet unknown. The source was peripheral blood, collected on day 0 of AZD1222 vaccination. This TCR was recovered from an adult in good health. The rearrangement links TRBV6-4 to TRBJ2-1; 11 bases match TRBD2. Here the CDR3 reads CASSDLAGGNNEQFF. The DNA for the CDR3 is TGTGCCAGCAGTGACTTAGCGGGAGGGAACAATGAGCAGTTCTTC.